Presented here are 30 T cell receptor beta chains from one specimen sequenced in a study of response to subunit inactivated influenza vaccine. TCRdb recomputed calls from the RT-PCR reads with MiXCR, one row per CDR3 protein. This table has a few hundred thousand distinct CDR3 sequences, 14% appearing once. This specimen consisted of PBMCs from blood, obtained roughly 13 days after vaccination. These receptors all stem from a middle-aged man who received an inactivated influenza vaccine.

The chain recombines TRBV5-5 with TRBJ1-4, with 9 bases aligning to TRBD1. The CDR3 is 14 residues long. Germline CDR1 SGHKS, CDR2 YYEKEE (reference sequence). V was clipped by 4 bases and J by 7 bases; unmatched bases: 5. CDR3 sequence (DNA): TGTGCCAGCAGCCTACAGGGGGCCGCTGAAAAACTGTTTTTT. Protein product: CASSLQGAAEKLFF.

This clonotype has only a few counts. This chain joins TRBV7-6 and TRBJ2-2; no firm D call. CDR1 and CDR2 from the germline V gene are SGHVS and FNYEAQ. The length of the CDR3 is 15 residues. V shed 2 bases and J shed 6 bases, with 13 bases lying between them. The CDR3 loop is CASSLSGGSAGELFF. Here the CDR3 DNA reads TGTGCCAGCAGCTTATCTGGCGGTTCGGCCGGGGAGCTGTTTTTT. Full variable domain (missing parts from reference TRBV7-6 and TRBJ2-2): GAGVSQSPRYKVTKRGQDVALRCDPISGHVSLYWYRQALGQGPEFLTYFNYEAQQDKSGLPNDRFSAERPEGSISTLTIQRTEQRDSAMYRCASSLSGGSAGELFFGEGSRLTVL.

This clonotype has ten or more counts. J is TRBJ2-1 and V is TRBV5-1; TRBD2 agrees at 15 bases. V dropped 5 bases and J dropped 3; count of bases not matched to a gene: 6. Germline V gene lookup returns CDR1 SGHRS and CDR2 YFSETQ. This CDR3 comprises 17 residues. The CDR3 reads CASSSGLAGGIYNEQFF. CDR3 bases: TGCGCCAGCAGTTCAGGACTAGCGGGGGGGATCTACAATGAGCAGTTCTTC.

This clonotype was seen more than once but under ten times. V and J are TRBV7-9 and TRBJ2-1, with 9 bases aligning to TRBD2. Germline V gene data show CDR1 as SEHNR and CDR2 as FQNEAQ (reference sequence). CDR3 length equals 17 residues. Germline trimming cut 3 bases from V and 4 bases from J; bases unmatched to any gene: 10. CDR3 protein: CASSFPKRAGGYNEQFF. The CDR3 DNA reads TGTGCCAGCAGCTTCCCAAAGAGGGCGGGAGGGTACAATGAGCAGTTCTTC.

The CDR3 region has the DNA TGTGCCAGCAGCCGACAGGGACTCCCAGATACGCAGTATTTT. Translation: CASSRQGLPDTQYF. This chain joins TRBV27 and TRBJ2-3, with a possible D match to TRBD1 (7 bases). V was pared by 6 bases and J by 4 bases, with 14 bases between. The CDR3 runs 14 residues. Germline lookup yields CDR1 MNHEY and CDR2 SMNVEV (reference sequence).

This clonotype was counted between two and nine times. The chain has TRBV11-1 and TRBJ2-1; 7 nucleotides line up with TRBD2. The CDR3 sequence is 15 residues long. V shed 7 bases, J shed 1 base, and the junction held 7 bases outside the gene matches. CDR1 SGHAT and CDR2 FQDESV come from the germline V gene (reference sequence). The CDR3 reads CASTRLGGSYNEQFF. The CDR3 DNA is TGTGCCAGCACTCGGCTCGGGGGGTCCTACAATGAGCAGTTCTTC.

This clonotype was recorded at least ten times. V gene TRBV7-2 combines with J gene TRBJ2-1, with D hard to call. CDR3 length equals 14 residues. The germline V gene has CDR1 SGHTA and CDR2 FQGNSA. Trimming removed 3 bases from V and 7 bases from J, with 13 bases in between. CDR3 DNA: TGTGCCAGCAGCTTCGCCCCGCGAGGAAATGAGCAGTTCTTC. This encodes CASSFAPRGNEQFF.

This clonotype was observed a handful of times. The J gene is TRBJ2-3, the V gene TRBV3-1; possible D gene TRBD2, 7 bases. Trimming removed 10 bases from V and 6 bases from J, with 14 bases in between. The CDR3 contains 12 residues. Germline CDR1 is LGHDT and CDR2 is YNNKEL (reference sequence). The CDR3 is CATAGAGDTQYF. CDR3 nucleotide sequence: TGTGCCACCGCGGGGGCGGGGGATACGCAGTATTTT.

This clonotype showed up just a few times. This chain uses TRBV27 with TRBJ1-6; the match to TRBD1 covers 7 bases. V was clipped by 7 bases and J by 2 bases; unmatched bases: 5. CDR1 is MNHEY and CDR2 is SMNVEV in the germline V gene (reference sequence). CDR3 length equals 15 residues. The CDR3 bases are TGTGCCAGCATCCCGAGGGGGCCCTATAATTCACCCCTCCACTTT. Translation: CASIPRGPYNSPLHF.

This clonotype has more than one count but fewer than ten. The chain links TRBV20-1 to TRBJ1-5; D gene unclear. CDR1 is DFQATT, CDR2 SNEGSKA, per germline (reference sequence). V lost 3 bases and J 1 base, leaving 13 bases between the germline ends. The CDR3 extends over 15 amino acids. The CDR3 DNA reads as TGCAGTGCTAGTAAGTGGGAGTCCAGCAATCAGCCCCAGCATTTT. Protein product: CSASKWESSNQPQHF.

The rearrangement joins TRBV6-2 or TRBV6-3 to TRBJ1-2; D ambiguous. The ends were cut back, 5 bases at V and 13 bases at J, with 20 bases in the middle. Germline values: CDR1 MNHEY, CDR2 SVGEGT. The CDR3 spans 13 residues. The CDR3 DNA reads TGTGCCAGCAGTAAGACCGATCGGCCAAGGGCCACCTTC. Protein sequence: CASSKTDRPRATF.

The rearrangement joins TRBV5-1 to TRBJ2-7; tentatively, D is TRBD1 or TRBD2 (7 bases each). Germline V gives CDR1 SGHRS, CDR2 YFSETQ. This CDR3 spans 16 amino acids. Trimming removed 7 bases from V and 7 bases from J, with 27 bases in between. For the CDR3, the DNA is TGCGCCAGCGCACAGGGGAGCCAGGCGGGAGCAAATGAGCAGTACTTC. It yields the protein CASAQGSQAGANEQYF.

This clonotype was observed a few times. The V gene is TRBV18, the J gene TRBJ2-2; D is possibly TRBD2 (5 bases). Germline loops: CDR1 KGHSH, CDR2 LQKENI. The V and J ends lost 0 bases and 7 bases respectively, with 6 bases between them. This CDR3 has 13 residues. Written as DNA, the CDR3 is TGTGCCAGCTCACCACCGGGAGTCGGGGAGCTGTTTTTT. Encoded protein: CASSPPGVGELFF.

This clonotype was observed a few times. The chain has TRBV4-1 and TRBJ2-2; 9 nucleotides align to TRBD2. After removal of 1 base from V and 5 bases from J, the junction contained 8 bases not matched to a gene. The length of the CDR3 is 17 residues. CDR1 and CDR2 (germline): MGHRA, YSYEKL. The CDR3 region has the DNA TGCGCCAGCAGCCAAGTCCTAGCGGGGATGAGAACCGGGGAGCTGTTTTTT. It translates to CASSQVLAGMRTGELFF.

V gene TRBV20-1 combines with J gene TRBJ2-1, with 11 bases that match TRBD2. This CDR3 is built from 15 residues. Germline-derived CDR1 and CDR2 are DFQATT and SNEGSKA (reference sequence). The junction had 2 bases not matched to a gene; V was cut back by 2 bases and J by 2 bases. The CDR3 here is CSARKTSGTYNEQFF. The DNA of the CDR3 is TGCAGTGCTAGAAAGACTAGCGGGACCTACAATGAGCAGTTCTTC.

This clonotype was counted once. The chain links TRBV5-1 to TRBJ2-1; D unclear. V was clipped by 5 bases and J by 9 bases, with 15 bases between them. This CDR3 contains 13 residues. CDR1 is SGHRS and CDR2 is YFSETQ in the germline V gene. The CDR3 region has the DNA TGCGCCAGCAGTCTATTCACAAGGGTTGAGCAGTTCTTC. This encodes CASSLFTRVEQFF.

There are many counts of this clonotype. The chain has TRBV10-3 and TRBJ2-3; D remains ambiguous. Germline V gene lookup returns CDR1 ENHRY and CDR2 SYGVKD. Trimming stripped 8 bases from V and 4 bases from J, with 13 bases between. This CDR3 region has 13 residues. This CDR3 reads CAIASGLSDTQYF. The CDR3 coding sequence is TGTGCCATCGCCTCGGGTCTGTCAGATACGCAGTATTTT.

The chain uses TRBV6-2 or TRBV6-3 and TRBJ1-1; D not certain. This CDR3 has 13 amino acids. Germline values: CDR1 MNHEY, CDR2 SVGEGT. The V end lost 7 bases, the J end lost 0 bases, and 9 bases lay between the germline ends. The CDR3 reads CASTLNMNTEAFF. DNA for the CDR3: TGTGCCAGCACCCTGAATATGAACACTGAAGCTTTCTTT.

The genes are TRBV5-1 and TRBJ2-5; no reliable D call. Germline CDR1 is SGHRS and CDR2 is YFSETQ. V lost 4 bases to trimming and J lost 3 bases, with 13 bases between them. CDR3 length: 14 amino acids. DNA for the CDR3: TGCGCCAGCAGCAATGCTGCTCTAAAAGAGACCCAGTACTTC. Its translation: CASSNAALKETQYF.

The gene calls are TRBV4-3 and TRBJ2-3; possibly TRBD2 for D (5 bases). Between the trimmed V and J ends, which lost 0 bases and 1 base, there was a span of 20 bases. The CDR3 consists of 19 residues. Germline CDR1 is LGHNA and CDR2 is YSLEER. CDR3 in DNA: TGCGCCAGCAGCCAAGAAGAGTTCCGGGGTCCTAGGGGCACAGATACGCAGTATTTT. Its protein product is CASSQEEFRGPRGTDTQYF.

V and J are TRBV6-2 or TRBV6-3 and TRBJ2-4; TRBD2 matches 15 bases. Germline CDR1 is MNHEY and CDR2 is SVGEGT. The CDR3 is made up of 19 amino acids. V lost 7 bases and J lost 0; bases outside the gene matches: 10. The CDR3 DNA sequence: TGTGCCAGCACTCACCGGACTAGCGGGAGGGACATAGCCAAAAACATTCAGTACTTC. This codes for CASTHRTSGRDIAKNIQYF.

This clonotype was counted a few times. The J gene is TRBJ1-1, the V gene TRBV5-6, with D perhaps TRBD1 (6 bases). Germline V gene data show CDR1 as SGHDT and CDR2 as YYEEEE. The V end was cut by 2 bases, the J end by 5 bases, with 13 bases between. This CDR3 spans 14 amino acids. In DNA, the CDR3 is TGTGCCAGCAGCTTCCGGGGGGCGCATACTGAAGCTTTCTTT. The encoded protein is CASSFRGAHTEAFF. The full variable domain, rest sourced from reference TRBV5-6 and TRBJ1-1, is DAGVTQSPTHLIKTRGQQVTLRCSPKSGHDTVSWYQQALGQGPQFIFQYYEEEERQRGNFPDRFSGHQFPNYSSELNVNALLLGDSALYLCASSFRGAHTEAFFGQGTRLTVV.

There are a few counts of this clonotype. The chain has TRBV7-9 and TRBJ1-3; D ambiguous. The CDR3 sequence is 13 residues long. Germline V CDR1 and CDR2: SEHNR, FQNEAQ (reference sequence). V lost 5 bases to trimming and J lost 0 bases, with 5 bases between them. In DNA, the CDR3 is TGTGCCAGCAGCCGGGCCTCTGGAAACACCATATATTTT. Translating gives CASSRASGNTIYF. The full variable domain, rest sourced from reference TRBV7-9 and TRBJ1-3, is DTGVSQNPRHKITKRGQNVTFRCDPISEHNRLYWYRQTLGQGPEFLTYFQNEAQLEKSRLLSDRFSAERPKGSFSTLEIQRTEQGDSAMYLCASSRASGNTIYFGEGSWLTVV.

This clonotype turned up a few times. The gene calls are TRBV20-1 and TRBJ2-1; 9 bases match TRBD1. This CDR3 is built from 13 residues. After removal of 8 bases from V and 7 bases from J, the junction contained 9 bases not matched to a gene. Germline V lookup: CDR1 DFQATT, CDR2 SNEGSKA (reference sequence). CDR3 amino acids: CSPTGQGLNEQFF. DNA of the CDR3: TGCAGTCCCACGGGACAGGGACTAAATGAGCAGTTCTTC.

This clonotype has ten or more counts. J is TRBJ2-5 and V is TRBV12-3 or TRBV12-4; D tentatively fits TRBD1 or TRBD2 (5 bases each). Trimming left V 1 base short and J 7 bases short, with 13 bases between. The CDR3 sequence is 14 residues long. CDR3 DNA: TGTGCCAGCAGTTTAGGCCTTAACGGGGCGACCCAGTACTTC. Translated, it gives CASSLGLNGATQYF.

V gene TRBV28 combines with J gene TRBJ2-7; 11 bases align to TRBD2. The CDR3 length is 17 residues. The trim removed 3 bases at V and 0 bases at J, leaving 7 bases unmatched. Germline V CDR1 and CDR2: MDHEN, SYDVKM. The CDR3, as DNA: TGTGCCAGCAGTTTTGTAGCGGGAGGGACGAGCTCCTACGAGCAGTACTTC. Amino acids: CASSFVAGGTSSYEQYF.

The rearrangement links TRBV25-1 to TRBJ1-2, with TRBD1 matching 8 bases. Germline V gives CDR1 MGHDK, CDR2 SYGVNS. The CDR3 has 15 amino acids. V shed 3 bases, J shed 3 bases, and the junction held 6 bases outside the gene matches. This CDR3 is CASSDLTTGDYGYTF. The CDR3 DNA follows: TGTGCCAGCAGTGACCTAACGACAGGGGACTATGGCTACACCTTC.

In its sample, this clonotype was seen a few times. The V and J genes are TRBV15 and TRBJ1-2; a possible D gene is TRBD1 (5 bases). Germline assignment: CDR1 LNHNV and CDR2 YYDKDF (reference sequence). CDR3 length: 13 residues. Trimming stripped 1 base from V and 2 bases from J, with 5 bases between. CDR3 coding DNA: TGTGCCACCAGCAGAGGGGGGAACTATGGCTACACCTTC. It codes for CATSRGGNYGYTF.

This clonotype was observed a few times. This rearrangement joins TRBV24-1 to TRBJ1-5; unclear D gene. V was clipped by 5 bases and J by 1 base, with 14 bases between them. CDR1 KGHDR and CDR2 SFDVKD come from the germline V gene. The CDR3 sequence is 16 residues long. Written as DNA, the CDR3 is TGTGCCACCAGTGTAGGAGGGTTGGCGAGCAATCAGCCCCAGCATTTT. This codes for CATSVGGLASNQPQHF.

This clonotype was seen only a few times. This chain joins TRBV5-1 and TRBJ2-3; D gene ambiguous. There are 13 residues in the CDR3. Deletions cut 4 bases from V and 5 bases from J, with 11 bases between. Looked up from germline, CDR1 is SGHRS and CDR2 is YFSETQ. This CDR3 is CASSPQSGDTQYF. CDR3 nucleotide sequence: TGCGCCAGCAGCCCCCAGTCGGGAGATACGCAGTATTTT.